This is a list of T cell receptor beta chains from one sample in a study of CD8+ T cells in alopecia areata. TCRdb's copy holds only in-frame clones and misses some; the assay was immunoSEQ multiplex PCR. The sample has about 110,000 clones, around 59% seen once. The sample comprised CD8+ T cells sorted from blood. The origin of the receptors is a human donor in good health. CDR3s include the opening cysteine and the closing phenylalanine or tryptophan. D genes are given only for firm matches. Some rows have no size entry. The others give once, few or many, or a class for an expanded clone.

>TRBV15|TRBJ2-3|-|-
CATSRDRGQGGDTQYF
TGTGCCACCAGCAGAGATCGAGGACAGGGAGGGGATACGCAGTATTTT
>TRBV5-1|TRBJ2-5|TRBD1|-
CASRGDRGVAETQYF
TGCGCCAGCAGGGGGGACAGGGGAGTGGCAGAGACCCAGTACTTC
>TRBV15|TRBJ2-3|-|few
CATSRGIVRAEDTQYF
TGTGCCACCAGCAGAGGAATAGTGAGGGCGGAAGATACGCAGTATTTT
>TRBV11-2|TRBJ2-5|-|-
CASSSIRALQYF
TGTGCCAGCAGTAGTATCAGGGCACTCCAGTACTTC
>TRBV6-5|TRBJ2-1|TRBD2|-
CASSVSLRGAGEQFF
TGTGCCAGCAGTGTGTCTTTGCGGGGGGCCGGTGAGCAGTTCTTC
>TRBV9|TRBJ1-2|TRBD1|few
CASSEGQGAYGYTF
TGTGCCAGCAGCGAGGGACAGGGAGCCTATGGCTACACCTTC
>TRBV7-9|TRBJ1-1|TRBD1|few
CASSLGTRGLDTEAFF
TGTGCCAGCAGCTTAGGAACTAGGGGGCTGGACACTGAAGCTTTCTTT
>TRBV11-2|TRBJ2-2|-|-
CASSFLRGANTGELFF
TGTGCCAGCAGTTTCCTCCGGGGTGCGAACACCGGGGAGCTGTTTTTT
>TRBV7-9|TRBJ2-5|-|-
CASSHGLRKYQETQYF
TGTGCCAGCAGCCACGGACTCAGAAAATACCAAGAGACCCAGTACTTC
>TRBV15|TRBJ2-3|TRBD1|-
CATSRKGASTDTQYF
TGTGCCACCAGCAGGAAGGGGGCGAGCACAGATACGCAGTATTTT
>TRBV29-1|TRBJ2-7|TRBD1|-
CSYRTGLMEQYF
TGCAGCTATAGGACAGGGCTGATGGAGCAGTACTTC
>TRBV11-2|TRBJ2-3|-|-
CASSLKDTQYF
TGTGCCAGCAGCTTAAAGGATACGCAGTATTTT
>TRBV5-4|TRBJ1-4|-|-
CASSSDGGVREKLFF
TGTGCCAGCAGCTCCGACGGCGGCGTTCGGGAAAAACTGTTTTTT
>TRBV9|TRBJ2-1|-|-
CASSVGSNEQFF
TGTGCCAGCAGCGTAGGTAGCAATGAGCAGTTCTTC
>TRBV5-1|TRBJ1-6|-|-
CASRLSPLHF
TGCGCCAGCAGGCTCTCTCCCCTCCACTTT
>TRBV7-9|TRBJ2-7|-|-
CASSSNYEQYF
TGTGCCAGCAGCTCTAACTACGAGCAGTACTTC
>TRBV7-9|TRBJ2-1|-|-
CASSLAGQIEQFF
TGTGCCAGCAGCTTAGCCGGACAGATTGAGCAGTTCTTC
>TRBV9|TRBJ2-2|TRBD2|-
CASSSIAGARTGELFF
TGTGCCAGCAGCTCTATAGCGGGGGCCAGGACCGGGGAGCTGTTTTTT
>TRBV7-9|TRBJ1-6|TRBD1|medium-sized
CASSPGQGNSPLHF
TGTGCCAGCAGCCCGGGACAGGGGAATTCACCCCTCCACTTT
>TRBV5-6|TRBJ1-1|-|few
CASSSFTLNTEAFF
TGTGCCAGCAGCTCCTTTACCCTGAACACTGAAGCTTTCTTT
>TRBV11-2|TRBJ1-1|-|-
CASSLFDTEAFF
TGTGCCAGCAGCTTATTTGACACTGAAGCTTTCTTT
>TRBV4-2|TRBJ2-2|TRBD2|-
CASSDEGTSGLNTGELFF
TGTGCCAGCAGCGACGAAGGGACTAGCGGGCTGAACACCGGGGAGCTGTTTTTT
>TRBV30|TRBJ1-5|-|-
CAWSTLSGQPQHF
TGTGCCTGGAGTACCCTATCCGGGCAGCCCCAGCATTTT
>TRBV13|TRBJ2-1|TRBD1|once
CASSLLQGAGNEQFF
TGTGCCAGCAGCCTACTACAGGGGGCTGGAAATGAGCAGTTCTTC
>TRBV6-5|TRBJ2-1|-|-
CASSYSLGNEQFF
TGTGCCAGCAGTTACTCGTTGGGTAATGAGCAGTTCTTC
>TRBV19|TRBJ1-5|-|few
CASSMGNQPQHF
TGTGCCAGTAGTATGGGCAATCAGCCCCAGCATTTT
>TRBV14|TRBJ2-7|-|-
CASSQQGKLHEQYF
TGTGCCAGCAGCCAGCAGGGAAAGTTGCACGAGCAGTACTTC
>TRBV30|TRBJ2-1|-|-
CAWGAGPVDEQFF
TGTGCCTGGGGAGCGGGTCCGGTGGATGAGCAGTTCTTC
>TRBV27|TRBJ1-2|-|once
CASSLSRRHGYTF
TGTGCCAGCAGCCTCTCAAGGAGGCATGGCTACACCTTC
>TRBV28|TRBJ1-1|-|once
CASSSSMNTEAFF
TGTGCCAGCAGCTCAAGTATGAACACTGAAGCTTTCTTT
>TRBV5-1|TRBJ1-1|-|few
CASSLESGWGAEAFF
TGCGCCAGCAGCTTGGAGTCAGGGTGGGGTGCTGAAGCTTTCTTT
>TRBV7-8|TRBJ1-6|TRBD1|few
CASSHGTGGLPLHF
TGTGCCAGCAGCCACGGGACAGGGGGATTACCCCTCCACTTT
>TRBV7-9|TRBJ1-4|-|-
CAGADGGPTNEKLFF
TGTGCCGGAGCGGACGGGGGACCAACTAATGAAAAACTGTTTTTT
>TRBV9|TRBJ2-3|-|-
CASSEGLGSRRDTQYF
TGTGCCAGCAGCGAGGGGCTAGGCTCTAGGAGAGATACGCAGTATTTT
>TRBV7-9|TRBJ2-7|-|once
CASSSPTAYEQYF
TGTGCCAGCAGCTCCCCCACGGCGTACGAGCAGTACTTC
>TRBV4-1|TRBJ1-2|-|once
CASSQVSVEGYTF
TGCGCCAGCAGCCAAGTATCCGTCGAGGGCTACACCTTC
>TRBV7-9|TRBJ1-6|-|-
CASSGLGLASPLHF
TGTGCCAGTTCGGGCCTGGGCTTGGCTTCACCCCTCCACTTT
>TRBV7-9|TRBJ2-5|-|few
CASSLVPAVEETQYF
TGTGCCAGCAGCTTAGTTCCAGCGGTAGAAGAGACCCAGTACTTC
>TRBV27|TRBJ2-7|TRBD1|-
CASSTRQGYEQYF
TGTGCCAGCAGTACCAGACAGGGCTACGAGCAGTACTTC
>TRBV6-5|TRBJ1-5|-|few
CASSRQYNQPQHF
TGTGCCAGCAGTAGACAGTACAATCAGCCCCAGCATTTT
>TRBV5-5|TRBJ1-1|-|few
CASTGILSEAFF
TGTGCCAGCACCGGTATTCTTTCTGAAGCTTTCTTT
>TRBV5-1|TRBJ2-7|-|few
CASSLGGDARQYF
TGCGCCAGCAGCTTGGGCGGCGACGCTCGGCAGTACTTC
>TRBV28|TRBJ2-2|-|-
CASSLWEGATGELFF
TGTGCCAGCAGTTTGTGGGAGGGGGCCACCGGGGAGCTGTTTTTT
>TRBV27|TRBJ2-7|-|-
CASSLLGGGVYEQYF
TGTGCCAGCAGTTTATTGGGCGGCGGGGTCTACGAGCAGTACTTC
>TRBV2|TRBJ2-7|TRBD1|-
CASSVPQGARREQYF
TGTGCCAGCAGTGTTCCGCAGGGGGCTCGACGCGAGCAGTACTTC
>TRBV7-9|TRBJ1-5|-|few
CASSGPGATGLNQPQHF
TGTGCCAGCAGCGGCCCTGGGGCGACGGGCCTCAATCAGCCCCAGCATTTT
>TRBV10-3|TRBJ1-5|-|-
CAISDEGFKQPQHF
TGTGCCATCAGTGATGAGGGGTTTAAGCAGCCCCAGCATTTT
>TRBV23-1|TRBJ1-2|TRBD1|-
CASSQLGTGAYGYTF
TGCGCCAGCAGTCAATTGGGGACAGGGGCCTATGGCTACACCTTC
>TRBV7-9|TRBJ2-5|-|few
CASSFTTGWQETQYF
TGTGCCAGCAGCTTTACTACGGGTTGGCAAGAGACCCAGTACTTC
>TRBV28|TRBJ2-7|TRBD1|-
CASGPGGTYEQYF
TGTGCCAGCGGACCAGGGGGCACCTACGAGCAGTACTTC
>TRBV2|TRBJ2-1|-|-
CASSEWGAGDNEQFF
TGTGCCAGCAGTGAATGGGGGGCCGGGGACAATGAGCAGTTCTTC